The clone carrying this T cell receptor beta chain was counted many times. No DNA is shown, since the ends of the CDR3 on it are uncertain; the CDR3 is the one TCRdb lists. TCRdb analysed the 5' RACE reads with MiXCR anew, one entry per CDR3 protein. The data hold under 350,000 distinct CDR3 sequences, with about 4% observed a single time. CDR1 is MNHEY, CDR2 SVGEGT, per germline. The CDR3 extends over 15 residues, inclusive of both ends. This entry belongs to a study of T cells after yellow fever vaccination. The chain is built from TRBV6-2 or TRBV6-3 and TRBJ2-7; TRBD2, the D gene given by the table, was not confirmed from the DNA. The sample here was PBMCs, taken 5 days after the yellow fever booster vaccination. The source is a man between 18 and 29 years old who received the YFV17D yellow fever vaccine. The CDR3 loop is CASSSSVAGGYEQYV.